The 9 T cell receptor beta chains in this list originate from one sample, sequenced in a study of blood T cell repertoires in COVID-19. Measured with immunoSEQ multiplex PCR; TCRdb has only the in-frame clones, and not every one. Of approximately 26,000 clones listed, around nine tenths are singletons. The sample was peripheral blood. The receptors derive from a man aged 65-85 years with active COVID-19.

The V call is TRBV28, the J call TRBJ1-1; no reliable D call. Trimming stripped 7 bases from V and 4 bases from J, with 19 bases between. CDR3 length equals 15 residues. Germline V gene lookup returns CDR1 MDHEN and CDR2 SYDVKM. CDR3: CASTTAGVSVTEAFF. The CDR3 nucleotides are TGTGCCAGCACCACTGCCGGGGTCTCAGTCACTGAAGCTTTCTTT.

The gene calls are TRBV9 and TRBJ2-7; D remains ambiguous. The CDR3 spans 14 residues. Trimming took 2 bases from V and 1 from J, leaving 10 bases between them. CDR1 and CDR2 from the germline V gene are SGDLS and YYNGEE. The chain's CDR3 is CASSVQPGSYEQYF. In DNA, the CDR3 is TGTGCCAGCAGCGTCCAACCCGGGTCCTACGAGCAGTACTTC.

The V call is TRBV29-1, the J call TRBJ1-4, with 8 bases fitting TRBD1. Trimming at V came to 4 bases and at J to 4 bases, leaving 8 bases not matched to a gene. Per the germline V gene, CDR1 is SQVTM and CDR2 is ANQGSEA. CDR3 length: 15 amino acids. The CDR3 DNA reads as TGCAGCGTTGGATCGCAGGGGGCTGATAATGAAAAACTGTTTTTT. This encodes CSVGSQGADNEKLFF. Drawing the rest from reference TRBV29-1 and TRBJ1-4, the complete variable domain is SAVISQKPSRDICQRGTSLTIQCQVDSQVTMMFWYRQQPGQSLTLIATANQGSEATYESGFVIDKFPISRPNLTFSTLTVSNMSPEDSSIYLCSVGSQGADNEKLFFGSGTQLSVL.

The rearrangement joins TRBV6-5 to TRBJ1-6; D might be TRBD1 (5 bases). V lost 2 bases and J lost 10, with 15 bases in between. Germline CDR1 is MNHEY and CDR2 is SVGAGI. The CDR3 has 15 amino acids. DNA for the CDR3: TGTGCCAGCAGTTACCGGAATTGGGGCGGATCACCCCTCCACTTT. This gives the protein CASSYRNWGGSPLHF.

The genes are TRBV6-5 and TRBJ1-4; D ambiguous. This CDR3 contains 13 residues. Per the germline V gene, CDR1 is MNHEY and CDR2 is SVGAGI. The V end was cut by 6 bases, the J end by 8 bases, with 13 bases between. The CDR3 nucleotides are TGTGCCAGCAGGGCGGGTTTTGGGGAAAAACTGTTTTTT. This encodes CASRAGFGEKLFF.

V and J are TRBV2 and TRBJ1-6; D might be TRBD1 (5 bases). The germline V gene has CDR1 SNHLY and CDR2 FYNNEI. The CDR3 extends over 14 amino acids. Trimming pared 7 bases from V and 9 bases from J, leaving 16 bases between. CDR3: CASKPSGEASPLHF. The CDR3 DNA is TGTGCCAGCAAACCCTCGGGGGAGGCTTCACCCCTCCACTTT.

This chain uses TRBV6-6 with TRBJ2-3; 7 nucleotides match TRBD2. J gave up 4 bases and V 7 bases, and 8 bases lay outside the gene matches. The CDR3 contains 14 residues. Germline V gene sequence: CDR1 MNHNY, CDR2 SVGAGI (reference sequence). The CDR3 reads CASTYARGADTQYF. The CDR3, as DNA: TGTGCCAGCACCTACGCCCGGGGGGCAGATACGCAGTATTTT.

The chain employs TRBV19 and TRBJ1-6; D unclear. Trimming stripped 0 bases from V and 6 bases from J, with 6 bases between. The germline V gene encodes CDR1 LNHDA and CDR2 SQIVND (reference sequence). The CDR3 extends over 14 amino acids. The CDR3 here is CASSIESFNSPLHF. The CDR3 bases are TGTGCCAGTAGTATAGAAAGCTTTAATTCACCCCTCCACTTT.

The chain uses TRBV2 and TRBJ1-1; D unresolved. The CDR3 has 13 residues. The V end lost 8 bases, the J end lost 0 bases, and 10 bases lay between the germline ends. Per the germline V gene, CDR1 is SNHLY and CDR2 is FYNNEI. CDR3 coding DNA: TGTGCCAGCGGCTTGTCAGTGAACACTGAAGCTTTCTTT. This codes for CASGLSVNTEAFF.